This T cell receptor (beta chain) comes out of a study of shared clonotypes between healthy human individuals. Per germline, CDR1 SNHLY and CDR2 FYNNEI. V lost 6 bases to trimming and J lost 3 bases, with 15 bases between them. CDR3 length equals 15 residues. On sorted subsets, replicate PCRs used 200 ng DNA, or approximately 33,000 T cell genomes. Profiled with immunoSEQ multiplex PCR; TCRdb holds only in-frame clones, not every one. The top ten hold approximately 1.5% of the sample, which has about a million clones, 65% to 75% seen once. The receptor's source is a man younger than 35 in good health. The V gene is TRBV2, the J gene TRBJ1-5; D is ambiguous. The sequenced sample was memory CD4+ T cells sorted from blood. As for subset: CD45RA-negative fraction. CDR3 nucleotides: TGTGCCAGCAGGGGTGAGTCAGCCATCAATCAGCCCCAGCATTTT. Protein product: CASRGESAINQPQHF.